This is a list of T cell receptor beta chains from one sample in a study of type 1 and type 2 diabetes patients. TCRdb re-derived calls from the multiplex PCR reads in MiXCR, one entry per CDR3 protein. The table has some 250,000 distinct CDR3 sequences, roughly 50% seen once; the top ten hold around 13%. Sequencing was performed on peripheral blood mononuclear cells (PBMCs). The receptors were gathered from a man between 18 and 29 years old with type 2 diabetes. The CDR3 runs from the conserved cysteine through the conserved F or W. D genes are given only for firm matches. Clone size, where shown, is once, few, many, or a class for clones that have expanded.

V gene,clone size,D gene,CDR3 length,J gene,CDR3 DNA,CDR3 protein
TRBV11-2,.,.,14,TRBJ2-1,TGTGCCAGCAGCGCTACCACCAAGTACAATGAGCAGTTCTTC,CASSATTKYNEQFF
TRBV7-9,.,.,15,TRBJ1-1,TGTGCCAGCAGCCCCCCTAGGGGCAGTGAAACTGAAGCTTTCTTT,CASSPPRGSETEAFF
TRBV7-6,.,.,16,TRBJ1-3,TGTGCCAGCAGCTTACTGTGGAGGGGGGCTGGAAACACCATATATTTT,CASSLLWRGAGNTIYF
TRBV7-2,.,.,13,TRBJ2-5,TGTGCCAGCAGCTTATTAGGTAAAGAGACCCAGTACTTC,CASSLLGKETQYF
TRBV12-3/TRBV12-4,.,.,15,TRBJ2-5,TGTGCCAGCAGCCCAGGGCAGGGGTTTGGAGAGACCCAGTACTTC,CASSPGQGFGETQYF
TRBV10-1,.,.,14,TRBJ2-5,TGCGCCAGCGGTGACCCGGAACAGAAAGAGACCCAGTACTTC,CASGDPEQKETQYF
TRBV2,.,TRBD2,15,TRBJ2-5,TGTGCCAGCGCACGGGTAGCGGGGGGCCGGGAGACCCAGTACTTC,CASARVAGGRETQYF
TRBV9,.,TRBD2,15,TRBJ2-1,TGTGCCAGCAGCGCTCGGCTAGCGGATTCCAATGAGCAGTTCTTC,CASSARLADSNEQFF
TRBV12-3/TRBV12-4,.,.,12,TRBJ1-1,TGTGCCAGCAGTTGGTCCTACACTGAAGCTTTCTTT,CASSWSYTEAFF
TRBV29-1,.,TRBD1,15,TRBJ2-1,TGCAGCGTTTCTCCGGGACAGCGATCAATTAATGAGCAGTTCTTC,CSVSPGQRSINEQFF
TRBV6-1,.,.,13,TRBJ2-5,TGTGCCAGCAGTGCCGACAGTATCGAGACCCAGTACTTC,CASSADSIETQYF
TRBV30,few,.,11,TRBJ2-7,TGTGCCTGGAGGGACATCTACGAGCAGTACTTC,CAWRDIYEQYF
TRBV19,.,TRBD2,15,TRBJ2-3,TGTGCCAGTAGAAAGGGACTAGCGGGCACAGATACGCAGTATTTT,CASRKGLAGTDTQYF
TRBV9,.,.,14,TRBJ1-2,TGTGCCAGCAGCGATCACGCTCGAATCAGGAGCTACACCTTC,CASSDHARIRSYTF
TRBV7-2,many,.,15,TRBJ1-1,TGTGCCAGCAGCTTAGCGATCGGGTTGAACACTGAAGCTTTCTTT,CASSLAIGLNTEAFF
TRBV19,.,TRBD1,15,TRBJ1-4,TGTGCCAGTAGTCAAAGCAGACAGGGAGTGTTGAAACTGTTTTTT,CASSQSRQGVLKLFF
TRBV7-9,.,TRBD1,15,TRBJ1-5,TGTGCCAGCAGCCCGGGGGACAGCGCAGGTCAGCCCCAGCATTTT,CASSPGDSAGQPQHF
TRBV9,.,TRBD2,16,TRBJ2-1,TGTGCCAGCAGCGCCACTAGCGGGGCCGGGCACAATGAGCAGTTCTTC,CASSATSGAGHNEQFF
TRBV19,few,.,17,TRBJ1-1,TGTGCCAGTAGTATAGATCTTGTCGGACCCCCGAACACTGAAGCTTTCTTT,CASSIDLVGPPNTEAFF
TRBV15,.,.,13,TRBJ1-2,TGTGCCACCAGCAGTAAAGGTGGACGCGTCTACACCTTC,CATSSKGGRVYTF
TRBV10-3,.,.,12,TRBJ2-5,TGTGCCAGCAGTTACTCCTCAGGGACCCAGTACTTC,CASSYSSGTQYF
TRBV28,.,.,13,TRBJ2-1,TGTGCCAGCAGGCGGATATCCTACAATGAGCAGTTCTTC,CASRRISYNEQFF
TRBV24-1,.,TRBD1,17,TRBJ2-3,TGTGCCACCAGTGATCGCCGGGACAGGGGGACCGCAGATACGCAGTATTTT,CATSDRRDRGTADTQYF
TRBV15,.,.,13,TRBJ1-2,TGTGCCACCAGCAGAACGGGACCAGGTGGCTACACCTTC,CATSRTGPGGYTF
TRBV20-1,.,TRBD1,14,TRBJ1-1,TGCAGTGCTAGAAGACAGGGGGCGCGGACTGAAGCTTTCTTT,CSARRQGARTEAFF
TRBV6-6,few,TRBD1,12,TRBJ2-7,TGTGCCAGCAGGGACAGGGGACACGAGCAGTACTTC,CASRDRGHEQYF
TRBV5-1,.,.,15,TRBJ2-2,TGCGCCAGCAGAGGGGGAGTACCGAACACCGGGGAGCTGTTTTTT,CASRGGVPNTGELFF
TRBV29-1,few,TRBD2,14,TRBJ2-7,TGCAGCGTTGGCGTAGCGGGCCGCTCCTACGAGCAGTACTTC,CSVGVAGRSYEQYF
TRBV6-1,few,.,14,TRBJ1-2,TGTGCCAGCAGTGATCCGGTAGCTAACTATGGCTACACCTTC,CASSDPVANYGYTF
TRBV6-6,.,.,11,TRBJ2-3,TGTGCCAGCAGCCCCTTCGATACGCAGTATTTT,CASSPFDTQYF
TRBV30,.,TRBD1,14,TRBJ2-7,TGTGCCTGGAGCCTCGGACAGGGGCTCTACGAGCAGTACTTC,CAWSLGQGLYEQYF
TRBV7-3,.,.,14,TRBJ2-5,TGTGCCAGCAGCTTTCACGAGGGGAGGGAGACCCAGTACTTC,CASSFHEGRETQYF
TRBV4-2,.,.,15,TRBJ2-3,TGTGCCAGCAGCCAACAGACAGCGAGCACAGATACGCAGTATTTT,CASSQQTASTDTQYF
TRBV19,few,TRBD1,16,TRBJ1-4,TGTGCCAGTAGTACCCCAGGTGGGGACAGGGAAGAAAAACTGTTTTTT,CASSTPGGDREEKLFF
TRBV7-3,many,TRBD2,14,TRBJ2-7,TGTGCCAGCAGCTCCGGACTAGCGGGGGACGAGCAGTACTTC,CASSSGLAGDEQYF
TRBV29-1,few,.,14,TRBJ2-7,TGCAGCGTTGAAGATAGGGGGGCCTCGGACGAGCAGTACTTC,CSVEDRGASDEQYF
TRBV10-1,.,TRBD1,15,TRBJ2-3,TGCGCCAGCAGTGTCCGGACAGGGGGTTCCGATACGCAGTATTTT,CASSVRTGGSDTQYF
TRBV9,.,.,13,TRBJ1-2,TGTGCCAGCAGCGTAGCAGAGGGGAGAGGCTACACCTTC,CASSVAEGRGYTF
TRBV20-1,.,TRBD2,16,TRBJ2-1,TGCAGTGCTAGAGTACCCGGGACTATTCCCACGGATGAGCAGTTCTTC,CSARVPGTIPTDEQFF
TRBV19,.,TRBD1,17,TRBJ2-7,TGTGCCAGTAGTATCCCCTCGGCGACAGGGGGTTTGGACGAGCAGTGCTTC,CASSIPSATGGLDEQCF
TRBV7-3,.,.,13,TRBJ2-5,TGTGCCAGCAGCTTAACTCACCAAGAGACCCAGTACTTC,CASSLTHQETQYF
TRBV7-2,.,.,14,TRBJ2-7,TGTGCCAGCAACCGACTTCGGTCAGACTACGAGCAGTACTTC,CASNRLRSDYEQYF
TRBV27,.,.,18,TRBJ2-6,TGTGCCAGCAGTTTATGGTTCGGGGGCAACTCTGGGGCCAACGTCCTGACTTTC,CASSLWFGGNSGANVLTF
TRBV6-1,.,.,18,TRBJ1-2,TGTGCCAGCAGTGAAGCGCATCCCCCGGACAGATTTTCCTATGGCTACACCTTC,CASSEAHPPDRFSYGYTF
TRBV7-2,once,TRBD2,16,TRBJ2-3,TGTGCCAGCAGCCTTGCGGGGGTTACGTGGCCAGATACGCAGTATTTT,CASSLAGVTWPDTQYF
TRBV7-7,.,.,18,TRBJ2-5,TGTGCTAGCAGCTTAGGGCCCCCACTTCCAGGATACCAAGAGACCCAGTGCTTC,CASSLGPPLPGYQETQCF
TRBV4-1,few,.,14,TRBJ1-6,TGCGCCAGCAGCCAAGAAAGGGGGAATTCACCCCTCCACTTT,CASSQERGNSPLHF
TRBV20-1,.,TRBD2,15,TRBJ2-1,TGCAGTGCGTATCGTCCTAGCGGTGCCTACAATGAGCAGTTCTTC,CSAYRPSGAYNEQFF
TRBV6-4,.,.,13,TRBJ2-5,TGTGCCAGCAGTATAGGAAGACAAGAGACCCAGTACTTC,CASSIGRQETQYF
TRBV19,.,TRBD2,18,TRBJ2-6,TGTGCCAGTAGTACCCGCGGTAGCGGGAGAGCGGGGGCCAACGTCCTGACTTTC,CASSTRGSGRAGANVLTF
TRBV19,.,.,12,TRBJ1-1,TGTGCCAGTACTCAGTACAACACTGAAGCTTTCTTT,CASTQYNTEAFF
TRBV10-3,.,.,14,TRBJ2-3,TGTGCCAGCAGTGAAGGCCCGACAGCAGATACGCAGTATTTT,CASSEGPTADTQYF
TRBV6-5,.,.,14,TRBJ1-1,TGTGCCAGCAGTTTCGCCACTACGGGCACTGAAGCTTTCTTT,CASSFATTGTEAFF
TRBV7-3,.,.,14,TRBJ2-7,TGTGCCAGCAGCTATCCCGACGGAAATTACGAGCAGTACTTC,CASSYPDGNYEQYF
TRBV28,.,.,15,TRBJ2-5,TGTGCCAGCAGTTTCCAGGGTACCCTCCAAGAGACCCAGTACTTC,CASSFQGTLQETQYF
TRBV27,.,TRBD2,10,TRBJ2-7,TGTGCCAGCGGACTAGCCGAGCAGTACTTC,CASGLAEQYF
TRBV7-2,few,.,14,TRBJ2-1,TGTGCCAGCAGCTCCCAACCGCTTCGTCCTGAGCAGTTCTTC,CASSSQPLRPEQFF